The 14 T cell receptor beta chains listed next were all sequenced from one sample in a study of CD8+ T cells in alopecia areata. The treatment: oral pan-JAK inhibitor, 5-10 mg twice daily. RNA extraction and reverse transcription yielded cDNA as sequencing template. Sequencing was performed with immunoSEQ multiplex PCR; in TCRdb, only in-frame clones are kept and a portion is missing. The sample holds 95,000 to 120,000 clones; less than 60% are singletons and the top ten take around 3.4%. The input for sequencing was CD4+ T cells sorted from blood, taken at week 24, from a patient treated with tofacitinib. These receptors all come from a human donor with alopecia areata.

The chain links TRBV5-1 to TRBJ2-7, with 8 bases matching TRBD1. This CDR3 is built from 15 residues. Germline assignment: CDR1 SGHRS and CDR2 YFSETQ. The V segment lost 4 bases and the J segment 5 bases; nucleotides outside the gene matches: 11. CDR3 protein: CASSPAAGGIDEQYF. The CDR3 DNA follows: TGCGCCAGCAGCCCGGCGGCAGGGGGCATCGACGAGCAGTACTTC.

V gene TRBV30 combines with J gene TRBJ1-2; no reliable D call. CDR1 GTSNPN and CDR2 SVGIG come from the germline V gene (reference sequence). V lost 4 bases and J 6 bases, leaving 15 bases between the germline ends. The CDR3 totals 13 residues. The CDR3 here is CAWNIGLRNGYTF. The CDR3 bases are TGTGCCTGGAATATCGGCCTGAGGAATGGCTACACCTTC.

The table lists this clone with a count of one. This sample also contains other DNA sequences that code for the same CDR3. The chain combines TRBV2 with TRBJ2-3; D uncertain. The CDR3 loop spans 11 amino acids. V was shortened by 6 bases and J by 3 bases, with 4 bases between the two germline ends. The V gene's germline CDR1 is SNHLY and CDR2 FYNNEI. CDR3 DNA sequence: TGTGCCAGCAGCCCGACAGATACGCAGTATTTT. It translates to CASSPTDTQYF.

This clone was seen more than once but under ten times. The chain uses TRBV6-5 and TRBJ1-2; D possibly corresponds to TRBD1 (5 bases). The germline gives CDR1 MNHEY, CDR2 SVGAGI. The CDR3 covers 12 residues. V lost 5 bases to trimming and J lost 4 bases, with 8 bases between them. The CDR3 region has the DNA TGTGCCAGCAGTGAGAGGGGCTATGGCTACACCTTC. This translates into CASSERGYGYTF.

This chain joins TRBV5-1 and TRBJ1-4; D possibly corresponds to TRBD1 (5 bases). This CDR3 comprises 14 residues. V lost 7 bases and J 0 bases, leaving 10 bases between the germline ends. Per the germline V gene, CDR1 is SGHRS and CDR2 is YFSETQ. CDR3 sequence: CASALQATNEKLFF. CDR3 DNA: TGCGCCAGCGCCTTACAGGCAACTAATGAAAAACTGTTTTTT.

The V and J genes are TRBV7-2 and TRBJ1-1, with D unresolved. The CDR3 loop spans 17 amino acids. V dropped 3 bases and J dropped 0 bases, with 17 bases sitting between them. Germline lookup yields CDR1 SGHTA and CDR2 FQGNSA. CDR3 in amino acids: CASSFGRRNLMNTEAFF. The CDR3 bases are TGTGCCAGCAGCTTCGGCAGGCGGAACTTAATGAACACTGAAGCTTTCTTT.

V and J are TRBV5-1 and TRBJ1-4, with no clear D. V lost 3 bases and J lost 3, with 9 bases in between. CDR3 length: 14 residues. The germline V gene encodes CDR1 SGHRS and CDR2 YFSETQ. CDR3 DNA sequence: TGCGCCAGCAGCTGGTCGGGCCCTAATGAAAAACTGTTTTTT. The encoded protein is CASSWSGPNEKLFF.

The chain combines TRBV15 with TRBJ2-5, with D uncertain. Germline values: CDR1 LNHNV, CDR2 YYDKDF (reference sequence). This CDR3 region has 14 residues. With 1 base removed from V and 7 bases from J, the gap between germline ends came to 13 bases. The DNA for the CDR3 is TGTGCCACCAGCAGAGGCAAGGATGGGGTGACCCAGTACTTC. Its translation is CATSRGKDGVTQYF.

This clone was seen a single time. The chain couples TRBV5-4 to TRBJ2-5; 8 nucleotides match TRBD2. After removal of 4 bases from V and 5 bases from J, the junction contained 16 bases not matched to a gene. The CDR3 runs 17 residues. Germline CDR1 SGHNT, CDR2 YYREEE (reference sequence). CDR3 loop: CASSRGLVRGGQETQYF. DNA for the CDR3: TGTGCCAGCAGCCGGGGACTAGTAAGGGGCGGGCAGGAGACCCAGTACTTC. The full variable domain, completed using reference TRBV5-4 and TRBJ2-5, is ETGVTQSPTHLIKTRGQQVTLRCSSQSGHNTVSWYQQALGQGPQFIFQYYREEENGRGNFPPRFSGLQFPNYSSELNVNALELDDSALYLCASSRGLVRGGQETQYFGPGTRLLVL.

This sequence joins TRBV6-5 and TRBJ1-3, with D perhaps TRBD1 (5 bases). Trimming removed 6 bases from V and 4 bases from J, with 10 bases in between. Germline assignment: CDR1 MNHEY and CDR2 SVGAGI. There are 13 residues in the CDR3. CDR3 region: CASRRGAGNTIYF. The CDR3 DNA is TGTGCCAGCAGGAGGGGAGCCGGAAACACCATATATTTT.

This chain links TRBV5-1 with TRBJ1-2; no definite D call. This CDR3 region has 14 residues. Deletions cut 7 bases from V and 6 bases from J, with 19 bases between. Germline CDR1 is SGHRS and CDR2 is YFSETQ. This CDR3 is CASRPGGVQNGYTF. The CDR3 region has the DNA TGCGCCAGCCGACCCGGCGGGGTCCAAAATGGCTACACCTTC.

This CDR3 reads CAIGLGGETQYF. The CDR3 bases are TGTGCCATCGGACTTGGAGGAGAGACCCAGTACTTC. The genes are TRBV10-3 and TRBJ2-5; D possibly corresponds to TRBD2 (5 bases). The germline gives CDR1 ENHRY, CDR2 SYGVKD. The V and J ends lost 8 bases and 4 bases respectively, with 11 bases between them. CDR3 length equals 12 residues.

The chain links TRBV2 to TRBJ2-3; D is uncertain. CDR1 is SNHLY, CDR2 FYNNEI, per germline. The V end was cut by 4 bases, the J end by 6 bases, with 5 bases between. The CDR3 has 11 residues. The CDR3 reads CASSVGDTQYF. CDR3 nucleotides: TGTGCCAGCAGTGTAGGGGATACGCAGTATTTT.

The V and J genes are TRBV5-4 and TRBJ1-1; D is uncertain. Germline CDR1 and CDR2: SGHNT and YYREEE (reference sequence). V was clipped by 0 bases and J by 7 bases, with 7 bases between them. The CDR3 has 12 amino acids. The CDR3 spells CASSLGVSEAFF. The DNA of the CDR3 is TGTGCCAGCAGCTTGGGAGTCAGTGAAGCTTTCTTT.